This TCR beta chain was retrieved from a study of glioma-infiltrating T cells. About this clonotype: What it binds is unknown. A much larger clone differs from this one at a single base, so this may be a read error.

Study findings and constraints: Gliomas, especially low-grade, showed above-expected tissue-blood divergence; non-neoplastic patients showed below.

TCR alpha and beta CDR3 regions were amplified from RNA using iRepertoire nested multiplex PCR. One entry per CDR3 protein results from TCRdb running MiXCR on the multiplex PCR reads. Among fewer than 200,000 distinct CDR3 sequences listed, 32% were seen once. CDR1 and CDR2 (germline): SGHDN, FVKESK. The CDR3 has 14 residues. This clonotype was obtained from a human donor with low-grade glioma or glioblastoma, undergoing nonglioma brain surgery, or in good health (not recorded which). V usage is TRBV14 and J usage is TRBJ1-2; D remains unclear. Sequencing was carried out using glioma tissue, nonneoplastic brain tissue, or PBMCs (not recorded which). The CDR3 loop is CASSQDPQIYVYTF. CDR3 DNA sequence: TGTGCCAGCAGCCAAGATCCACAGATCTATGTCTACACCTTC.